Following are 11 T cell receptor beta chains from one sample sequenced in a study of Tregs in tolerant kidney transplant recipients (dated by TCRdb to the late 2010s). To prepare the library, the immunoSEQ multiplex PCR assay was applied. TCRdb limited this immuneACCESS table to in-frame rearrangements with V and J called. A share of clones is missing; checked studies link under half to unresolved V genes, and the rest is unexplained. This sample is represented by tens of thousands of clones; 75% to 95% of them were singletons. Jointly, the top ten make up around 1.4% of the sample. Related donors were used in the transplants with nonmyeloablative bone marrow transplantation, and mixed chimerism was transient in the human trials. This specimen consisted of CD4+ T cells from blood (PBMCs), obtained 24 months after the transplant. These receptors originate from a human patient who received a combined kidney and bone marrow transplant. It is possible that, after a transplant, some T cells come from the graft donor.

The J gene is TRBJ2-3, the V gene TRBV4-3; TRBD2 might be the D (6 bases). The CDR3 spans 15 residues. The V end was cut by 4 bases, the J end by 1 base, with 12 bases between. Germline CDR1 reads LGHNA; CDR2 reads YSLEER. The CDR3 coding sequence is TGCGCCAGCAGCCCAGAGCGGGCTCGCACAGATACGCAGTATTTT. It specifies CASSPERARTDTQYF.

The chain joins TRBV7-2 to TRBJ2-3; 8 bases map to TRBD2. This CDR3 has 16 amino acids. V shed 5 bases, J shed 4 bases, and the junction held 11 bases outside the gene matches. Looked up from germline, CDR1 is SGHTA and CDR2 is FQGNSA. CDR3 residues: CASSPRGYGGADTQYF. The CDR3 DNA sequence: TGTGCCAGCAGCCCCCGTGGGTACGGGGGGGCAGATACGCAGTATTTT.

The chain joins TRBV7-6 to TRBJ2-7; 7 nucleotides line up with TRBD2. V lost 0 bases, J lost 1 base, and 6 bases stayed unmatched. Germline CDR1 SGHVS, CDR2 FNYEAQ. The CDR3 extends over 16 amino acids. The CDR3 DNA reads as TGTGCCAGCAGCTTAGCGGAGGGGAGGGGATCCTACGAGCAGTACTTC. Protein product: CASSLAEGRGSYEQYF.

This clone was seen only once. This sequence joins TRBV7-2 and TRBJ1-2; D uncertain. Between the trimmed V and J ends, which lost 1 base and 2 bases, there was a span of 5 bases. The CDR3 loop spans 13 amino acids. Germline-derived CDR1 and CDR2 are SGHTA and FQGNSA. CDR3 DNA sequence: TGTGCCAGCAGCTTAGTACAGAACTATGGCTACACCTTC. Its translation: CASSLVQNYGYTF.

V usage is TRBV7-9 and J usage is TRBJ1-1, with D uncertain. V gave up 4 bases and J gave up 0 bases, with 9 bases separating them. The V gene's germline CDR1 is SEHNR and CDR2 FQNEAQ (reference sequence). This CDR3 region has 14 residues. The CDR3 region is CASSSQIVNTEAFF. The CDR3 coding sequence is TGTGCCAGCAGCTCACAGATAGTGAACACTGAAGCTTTCTTT. The full variable domain, rest sourced from reference TRBV7-9 and TRBJ1-1, is DTGVSQNPRHKITKRGQNVTFRCDPISEHNRLYWYRQTLGQGPEFLTYFQNEAQLEKSRLLSDRFSAERPKGSFSTLEIQRTEQGDSAMYLCASSSQIVNTEAFFGQGTRLTVV.

The gene calls are TRBV19 and TRBJ1-3; 9 nucleotides match TRBD1. V dropped 3 bases and J dropped 4; count of bases not matched to a gene: 10. The germline CDR1 and CDR2 sequences are LNHDA and SQIVND (reference sequence). The CDR3 is 17 amino acids. CDR3 protein: CASSIPGQGKSGNTIYF. In nucleotides, the CDR3 is TGTGCCAGTAGTATCCCAGGACAGGGGAAATCCGGAAACACCATATATTTT.

CDR3 residues: CASRPRLGGLGSPLHF. CDR3 nucleotide sequence: TGTGCCAGCAGACCCCGCCTCGGGGGGCTGGGATCACCCCTCCACTTT. J is TRBJ1-6 and V is TRBV27, with a possible D match to TRBD1 (6 bases). The CDR3 is made up of 16 amino acids. The V end lost 6 bases, the J end lost 10 bases, and 22 bases lay between the germline ends. Germline CDR1 is MNHEY and CDR2 is SMNVEV (reference sequence).

J is TRBJ1-2 and V is TRBV11-1; a weak D match, TRBD1 (6 bases). This CDR3 comprises 14 residues. Trimming stripped 0 bases from V and 6 bases from J, with 11 bases between. Germline loops: CDR1 SGHAT, CDR2 FQDESV (reference sequence). The CDR3 loop is CASSLAVDSNGYTF. CDR3 coding DNA: TGTGCCAGCAGCTTAGCGGTGGACAGCAATGGCTACACCTTC. Full variable domain (missing parts from reference TRBV11-1 and TRBJ1-2): EAEVAQSPRYKITEKSQAVAFWCDPISGHATLYWYRQILGQGPELLVQFQDESVVDDSQLPKDRFSAERLKGVDSTLKIQPAELGDSAMYLCASSLAVDSNGYTFGSGTRLTVV.

This chain links TRBV18 with TRBJ1-5; D not resolved. The CDR3 runs 14 residues. Trimming shortened V by 5 bases and J by 0 bases, and 8 bases separated the two germline ends. The germline gives CDR1 KGHSH, CDR2 LQKENI. CDR3 DNA sequence: TGTGCCAGCTCAGGCTCGAATAGCAATCAGCCCCAGCATTTT. It codes for CASSGSNSNQPQHF.

V and J are TRBV11-3 and TRBJ2-4, with TRBD2 matching 7 bases. V dropped 1 base and J dropped 6; count of bases not matched to a gene: 6. Germline V gene lookup returns CDR1 SGHNT and CDR2 YENEEA. This CDR3 spans 15 amino acids. CDR3 protein: CASSLVRGGINIQYF. CDR3 nucleotides: TGTGCCAGCAGCTTAGTTCGGGGAGGGATAAACATTCAGTACTTC. The full variable domain, in which reference TRBV11-3 and TRBJ2-4 provide the parts outside the CDR3, is EAGVVQSPRYKIIEKKQPVAFWCNPISGHNTLYWYLQNLGQGPELLIRYENEEAVDDSQLPKDRFSAERLKGVDSTLKIQPAELGDSAVYLCASSLVRGGINIQYFGAGTRLSVL.

The count of this clone is one. The rearrangement joins TRBV7-3 to TRBJ2-5; the match to TRBD1 covers 7 bases. V shed 0 bases and J 3 bases; nucleotides not matched to a gene: 4. This CDR3 region has 15 residues. Germline values: CDR1 SGHTA, CDR2 FQGTGA. In DNA, the CDR3 is TGTGCCAGCAGCTTAACGACCGGGACAGAAGAGACCCAGTACTTC. It is translated as CASSLTTGTEETQYF.